The following is a T cell receptor beta chain sequence with its context. These data belong to a study of blood T cell repertoires in COVID-19. Study-wide context: The United States, Italy and Spain provided the acute and convalescent COVID-19 samples. The analysed material was cDNA or gDNA that came from T cells, B-cell-depleted T cells, or PBMCs.

Per the original methods: Reference gene primers were amplified, and this amplification served to estimate nucleated cell counts. Libraries were prepared by immunoSEQ multiplex PCR; TCRdb keeps only in-frame clonotypes and omits some of them. That table furnishes V, J and clone size, whereas the DNA furnished D and trimming. Of about 200,000 clones in the sample, 70% to 90% were seen once. Germline-derived CDR1 and CDR2 are MNHEY and SVGAGI. This CDR3 contains 15 residues. V lost 0 bases to trimming and J lost 4 bases, with 12 bases between them. Participants' own reports of clinical history determined their cohort assignment.

Sequences were obtained from PBMCs or T cells enriched from blood (not recorded which). The chain is built from TRBV6-5 and TRBJ1-2; D is undetermined. The sequence came from a woman in her 30s who had been exposed to COVID-19. The CDR3 loop is CASSYSPGSSYGYTF. CDR3 nucleotide sequence: TGTGCCAGCAGTTACTCGCCAGGTTCCTCCTATGGCTACACCTTC.